One and the same sample provided the 3 T cell receptor beta chains below, sequenced in a study of molecular identifiers for immune sequencing clone quantification. TCRdb reprocessed the PCR reads via MiXCR and lists one record per CDR3 protein. The repertoire holds 600,000 to 650,000 distinct CDR3 sequences, around 20% seen once, with roughly 0.9% in the top ten. The sequenced material came from naive CD8+ T cells from blood, with Jurkat cell RNA spiked in. Subset here: FACS-sorted CD8+CD4-CCR7+CD45RA+ naive T cells. The receptors here all came from a human donor in good health. Some libraries in this study had Jurkat cell RNA spiked in.

This clonotype appeared many times. This chain connects TRBV5-6 to TRBJ1-5, with 7 nucleotides matching TRBD1. After removal of 4 bases from V and 8 bases from J, the junction contained 15 bases not matched to a gene. Germline lookup yields CDR1 SGHDT and CDR2 YYEEEE. CDR3 size: 16 residues. The CDR3: CASSHGVQGPMEPQHF. CDR3 nucleotides: TGTGCCAGCAGCCATGGGGTACAGGGGCCTATGGAGCCCCAGCATTTT.

This clonotype was counted many times. The chain carries TRBV20-1 and TRBJ1-1; D is unresolved. The ends were cut back, 6 bases at V and 0 bases at J, with 8 bases in the middle. The CDR3 totals 12 residues. The V gene's germline CDR1 is DFQATT and CDR2 SNEGSKA (reference sequence). The CDR3 sequence is CSASAVNTEAFF. CDR3 in DNA: TGCAGTGCGTCGGCAGTGAACACTGAAGCTTTCTTT.

This clonotype was seen at least ten times. The chain recombines TRBV12-3 or TRBV12-4 with TRBJ1-1; no firm D call. This CDR3 spans 12 amino acids. V was trimmed by 6 bases and J by 0 bases, leaving 5 bases between them. As DNA, the CDR3 is TGTGCCAGCAGCTTAATGAACACTGAAGCTTTCTTT. This translates into CASSLMNTEAFF.